This T cell receptor beta chain was identified during a study of shared clonotypes between healthy human individuals. About this clone: Its target is not known.

Data came from immunoSEQ multiplex PCR; TCRdb stores just in-frame clones and leaves some out. The sample has around 1.1 million clones; around 78% are singletons. The CDR3 is 14 residues long. The V gene lost 8 bases and the J gene lost 7 bases, with 20 bases spanning the gap. Germline CDR1 SNHLY, CDR2 FYNNEI. Whole-study results and caveats: Lower generation probabilities were found for non-shared clonotypes than for those shared by all four donors.

The sequenced sample was memory CD4+ T cells from PBMCs. Described subset: CD45RA-negative fraction. The TCR originated in a man between 18 and 29 years old in good health. Some clones in this sample may be carry-over from other donors' samples. The rearrangement uses TRBV2 and TRBJ2-5, with D perhaps matching TRBD2 (5 bases). CDR3 coding DNA: TGTGCCAGCGATGTCTCCGGCGGAGCGGCGACCCAGTACTTC. Its translation is CASDVSGGAATQYF.